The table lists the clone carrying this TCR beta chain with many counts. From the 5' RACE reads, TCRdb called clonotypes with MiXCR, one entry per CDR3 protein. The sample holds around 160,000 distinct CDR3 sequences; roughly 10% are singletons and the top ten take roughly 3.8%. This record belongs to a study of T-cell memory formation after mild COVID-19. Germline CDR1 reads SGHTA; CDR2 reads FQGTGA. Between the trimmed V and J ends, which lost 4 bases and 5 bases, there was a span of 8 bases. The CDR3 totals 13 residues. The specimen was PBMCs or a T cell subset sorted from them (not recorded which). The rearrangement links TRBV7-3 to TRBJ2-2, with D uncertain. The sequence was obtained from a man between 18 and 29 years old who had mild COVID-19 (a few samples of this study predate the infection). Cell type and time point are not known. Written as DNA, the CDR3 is TGTGCCAGCAGCTCCGGGTGGACCGGGGAGCTGTTTTTT. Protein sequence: CASSSGWTGELFF.